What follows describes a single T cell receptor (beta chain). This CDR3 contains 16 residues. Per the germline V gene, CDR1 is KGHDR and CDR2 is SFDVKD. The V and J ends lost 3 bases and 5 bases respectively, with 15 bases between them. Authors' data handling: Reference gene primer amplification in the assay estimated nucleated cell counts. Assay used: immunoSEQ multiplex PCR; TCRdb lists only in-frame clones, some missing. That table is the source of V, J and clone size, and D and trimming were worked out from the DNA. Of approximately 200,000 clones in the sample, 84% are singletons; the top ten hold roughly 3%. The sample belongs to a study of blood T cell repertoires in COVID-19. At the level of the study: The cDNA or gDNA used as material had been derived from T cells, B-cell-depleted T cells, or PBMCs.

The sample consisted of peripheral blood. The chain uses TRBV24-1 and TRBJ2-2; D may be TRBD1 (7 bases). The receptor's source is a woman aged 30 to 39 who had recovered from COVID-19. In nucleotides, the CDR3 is TGTGCCACCAGTGATCGTAGGCAGGGGGGAACCGGGGAGCTGTTTTTT. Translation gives CATSDRRQGGTGELFF.